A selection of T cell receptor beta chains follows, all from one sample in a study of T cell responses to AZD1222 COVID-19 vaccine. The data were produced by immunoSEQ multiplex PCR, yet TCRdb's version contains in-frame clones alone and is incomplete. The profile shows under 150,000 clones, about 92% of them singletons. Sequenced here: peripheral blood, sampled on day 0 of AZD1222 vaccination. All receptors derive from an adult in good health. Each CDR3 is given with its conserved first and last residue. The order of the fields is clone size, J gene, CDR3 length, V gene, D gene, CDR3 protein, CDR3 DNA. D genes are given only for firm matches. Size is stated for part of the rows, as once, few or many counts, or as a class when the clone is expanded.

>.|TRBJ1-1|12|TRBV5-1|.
CASSLGATEAFF
TGCGCCAGCAGCTTGGGGGCGACTGAAGCTTTCTTT
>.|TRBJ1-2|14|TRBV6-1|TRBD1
CASSEARQGGGYTF
TGTGCCAGCAGTGAAGCGAGACAGGGGGGCGGCTACACCTTC
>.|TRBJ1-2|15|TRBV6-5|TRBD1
CASSYSGQGNYGYTF
TGTGCCAGCAGTTACTCGGGACAGGGTAACTATGGCTACACCTTC
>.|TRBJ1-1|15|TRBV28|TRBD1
CASSSQTGAGTEAFF
TGTGCCAGCAGTTCCCAAACAGGGGCGGGCACTGAAGCTTTCTTT
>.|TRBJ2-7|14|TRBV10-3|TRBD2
CAISGAGAVDEQYF
TGTGCCATCAGTGGAGCGGGAGCAGTTGACGAGCAGTACTTC
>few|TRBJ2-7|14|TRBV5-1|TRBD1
CASALGTGAYEQYF
TGCGCCAGCGCCTTGGGGACAGGGGCCTACGAGCAGTACTTC
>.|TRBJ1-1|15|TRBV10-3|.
CAIRPGGLMNTEAFF
TGTGCCATCAGGCCGGGGGGACTTATGAACACTGAAGCTTTCTTT
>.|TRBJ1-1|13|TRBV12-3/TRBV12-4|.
CASSETVNTEAFF
TGTGCCAGCAGTGAGACAGTTAACACTGAAGCTTTCTTT
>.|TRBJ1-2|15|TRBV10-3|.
CAISEGGAGNYGYTF
TGTGCCATCAGTGAAGGGGGGGCTGGGAACTATGGCTACACCTTC
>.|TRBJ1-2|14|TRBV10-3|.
CAISEGGGNYGYTF
TGTGCCATCAGTGAGGGGGGAGGTAACTATGGCTACACCTTC
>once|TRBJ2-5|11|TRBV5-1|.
CASSVMETQYF
TGCGCCAGCAGCGTAATGGAGACCCAGTACTTC
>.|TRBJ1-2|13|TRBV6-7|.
CASPRQANYGYTF
TGTGCCAGCCCCCGACAGGCTAACTATGGCTACACCTTC
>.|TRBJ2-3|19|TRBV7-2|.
CASSLKGVRGRGSTDTQYF
TGTGCCAGCAGCTTAAAGGGTGTTAGGGGGAGGGGAAGCACAGATACGCAGTATTTT
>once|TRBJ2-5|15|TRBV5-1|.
CASSLMPGGGETQYF
TGCGCCAGCAGCTTGATGCCCGGGGGCGGGGAGACCCAGTACTTC
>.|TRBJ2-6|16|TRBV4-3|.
CASSQGSHSGANVLTF
TGCGCCAGCAGCCAGGGGTCCCACTCTGGGGCCAACGTCCTGACTTTC
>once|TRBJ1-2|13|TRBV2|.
CASSEGINYGYTF
TGTGCCAGCAGTGAGGGGATTAACTATGGCTACACCTTC
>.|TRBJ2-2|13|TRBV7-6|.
CASTSPRAGELFF
TGTGCCAGCACCTCCCCCCGTGCCGGGGAGCTGTTTTTT
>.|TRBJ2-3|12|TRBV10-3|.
CAISDSADTQYF
TGTGCCATCAGTGATAGCGCAGATACGCAGTATTTT
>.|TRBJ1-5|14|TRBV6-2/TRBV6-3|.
CASSYGAGNQPQHF
TGTGCCAGCAGTTACGGGGCGGGGAATCAGCCCCAGCATTTT
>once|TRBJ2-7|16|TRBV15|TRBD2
CATSRVVASGDYEQYF
TGTGCCACCAGCAGAGTAGTGGCTAGCGGTGACTACGAGCAGTACTTC
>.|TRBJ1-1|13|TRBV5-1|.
CASSLAGSYGTFF
TGCGCCAGCAGCTTGGCCGGGTCCTATGGAACTTTCTTT
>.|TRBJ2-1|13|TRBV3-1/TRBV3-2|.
CASSQGPPNEQFF
TGTGCCAGCAGCCAAGGTCCCCCAAATGAGCAGTTCTTC
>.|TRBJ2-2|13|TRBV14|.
CASSVGPAGELFF
TGTGCCAGCAGCGTCGGGCCTGCCGGGGAGCTGTTTTTT
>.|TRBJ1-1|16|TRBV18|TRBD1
CASSPAGQSGGTEAFF
TGTGCCAGCTCACCAGCGGGACAGTCAGGGGGCACTGAAGCTTTCTTT
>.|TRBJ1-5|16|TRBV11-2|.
CASSLDAWQSNQPQHF
TGTGCCAGCAGCTTAGATGCGTGGCAGAGCAATCAGCCCCAGCATTTT
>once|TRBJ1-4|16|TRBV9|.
CASSPEVGFGGEKLFF
TGTGCCAGCAGCCCGGAGGTGGGGTTTGGAGGTGAAAAACTGTTTTTT
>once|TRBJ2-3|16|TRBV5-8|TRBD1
CASSLFSGTGTDTQYF
TGTGCCAGCAGCTTGTTCTCCGGGACAGGGACAGATACGCAGTATTTT
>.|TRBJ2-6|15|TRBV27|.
CASSLTGTGANVLTF
TGTGCCAGCAGTTTAACGGGAACTGGGGCCAACGTCCTGACTTTC
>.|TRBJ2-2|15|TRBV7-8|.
CASSLGQASTGELFF
TGTGCCAGCAGCTTAGGTCAGGCGAGCACCGGGGAGCTGTTTTTT
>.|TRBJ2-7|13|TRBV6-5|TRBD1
CASSTGQTYEQYF
TGTGCCAGCAGCACGGGACAGACCTACGAGCAGTACTTC